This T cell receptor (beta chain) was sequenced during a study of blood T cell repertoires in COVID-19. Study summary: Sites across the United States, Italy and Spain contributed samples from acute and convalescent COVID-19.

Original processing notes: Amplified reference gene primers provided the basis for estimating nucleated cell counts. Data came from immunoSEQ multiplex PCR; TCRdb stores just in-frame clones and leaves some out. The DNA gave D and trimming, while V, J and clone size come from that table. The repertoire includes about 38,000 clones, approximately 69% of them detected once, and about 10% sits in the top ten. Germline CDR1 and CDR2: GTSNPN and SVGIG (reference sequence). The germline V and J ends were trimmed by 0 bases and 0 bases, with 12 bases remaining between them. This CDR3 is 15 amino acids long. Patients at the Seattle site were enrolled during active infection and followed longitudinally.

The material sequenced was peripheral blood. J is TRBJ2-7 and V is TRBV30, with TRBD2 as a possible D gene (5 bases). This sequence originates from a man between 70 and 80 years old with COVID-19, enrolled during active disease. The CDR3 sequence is CAWSVLAGVSYEQYF. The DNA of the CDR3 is TGTGCCTGGAGTGTACTTGCGGGTGTCTCCTACGAGCAGTACTTC.